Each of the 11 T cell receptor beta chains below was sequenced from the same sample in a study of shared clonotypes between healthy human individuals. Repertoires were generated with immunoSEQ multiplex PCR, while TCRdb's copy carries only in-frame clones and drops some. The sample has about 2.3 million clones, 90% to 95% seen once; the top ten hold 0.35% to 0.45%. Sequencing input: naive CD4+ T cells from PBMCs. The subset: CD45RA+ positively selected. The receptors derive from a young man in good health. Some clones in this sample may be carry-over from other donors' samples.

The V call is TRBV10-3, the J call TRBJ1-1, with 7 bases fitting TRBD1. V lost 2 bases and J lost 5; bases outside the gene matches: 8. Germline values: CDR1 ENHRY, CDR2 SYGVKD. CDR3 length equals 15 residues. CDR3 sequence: CAISELTGAITEAFF. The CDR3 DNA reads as TGTGCCATCAGTGAGCTTACAGGGGCGATAACTGAAGCTTTCTTT.

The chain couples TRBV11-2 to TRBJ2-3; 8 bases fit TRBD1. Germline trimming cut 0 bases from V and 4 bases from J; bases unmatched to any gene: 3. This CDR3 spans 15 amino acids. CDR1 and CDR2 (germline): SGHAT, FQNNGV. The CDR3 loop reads CASSLDRGQADTQYF. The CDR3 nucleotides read TGTGCCAGCAGCTTAGACAGGGGGCAGGCAGATACGCAGTATTTT.

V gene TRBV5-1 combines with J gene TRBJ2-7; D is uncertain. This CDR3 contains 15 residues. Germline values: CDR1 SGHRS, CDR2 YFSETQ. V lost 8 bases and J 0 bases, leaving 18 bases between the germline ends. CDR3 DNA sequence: TGCGCCAGTCGAAGGACGGCAGCCGACTCCTACGAGCAGTACTTC. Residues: CASRRTAADSYEQYF. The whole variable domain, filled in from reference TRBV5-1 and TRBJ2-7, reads KAGVTQTPRYLIKTRGQQVTLSCSPISGHRSVSWYQQTPGQGLQFLFEYFSETQRNKGNFPGRFSGRQFSNSRSEMNVSTLELGDSALYLCASRRTAADSYEQYFGPGTRLTVT.

CDR3 residues: CASSLAQADTQYF. CDR3 DNA: TGTGCCAGCAGCTTAGCCCAGGCAGATACGCAGTATTTT. The V and J genes are TRBV7-3 and TRBJ2-3; no clear D gene. The V and J ends lost 2 bases and 4 bases respectively, with 7 bases between them. This CDR3 has 13 amino acids. CDR1 is SGHTA, CDR2 FQGTGA, per germline.

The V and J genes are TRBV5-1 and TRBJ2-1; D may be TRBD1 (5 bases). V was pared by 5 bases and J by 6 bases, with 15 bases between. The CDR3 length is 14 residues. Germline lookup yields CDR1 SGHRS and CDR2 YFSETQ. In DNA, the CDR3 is TGCGCCAGCAGTGAGTTCCCAGGGCCCAATGAGCAGTTCTTC. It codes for CASSEFPGPNEQFF.

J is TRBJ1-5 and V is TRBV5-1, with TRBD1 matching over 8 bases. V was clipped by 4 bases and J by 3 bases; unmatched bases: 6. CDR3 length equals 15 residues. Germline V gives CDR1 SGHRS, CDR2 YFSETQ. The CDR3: CASSIGQGDNQPQHF. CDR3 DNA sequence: TGCGCCAGCAGCATAGGACAGGGCGACAATCAGCCCCAGCATTTT.

CDR3 coding DNA: TGTGCCAGCGGGACTAGCGGTACCTACGAGCAGTACTTC. Residues: CASGTSGTYEQYF. The chain uses TRBV6-5 and TRBJ2-7; 11 positions match TRBD2. The CDR3 totals 13 residues. Trimming removed 8 bases from V and 2 bases from J; junction bases left unmatched: 2. Germline V gene lookup returns CDR1 MNHEY and CDR2 SVGAGI.

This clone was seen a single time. The CDR3 DNA follows: TGTGCCAGCAGTGACGTAGCGTTAGATACGCAGTATTTT. Translation: CASSDVALDTQYF. V is TRBV6-1 and J is TRBJ2-3, with TRBD2 as a possible D gene (5 bases). The CDR3 covers 13 residues. Per germline, CDR1 MNHNS and CDR2 SASEGT. Trimming left V 3 bases short and J 5 bases short, with 9 bases between.

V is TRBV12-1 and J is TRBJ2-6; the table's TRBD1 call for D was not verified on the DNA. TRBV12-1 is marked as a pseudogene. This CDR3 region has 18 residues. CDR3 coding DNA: TGTGCCAGCAGCGGGACATCTGTAGGACAAAGTCGGGCCAACGTCCTGACTTTC. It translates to CASSGTSVGQSRANVLTF.

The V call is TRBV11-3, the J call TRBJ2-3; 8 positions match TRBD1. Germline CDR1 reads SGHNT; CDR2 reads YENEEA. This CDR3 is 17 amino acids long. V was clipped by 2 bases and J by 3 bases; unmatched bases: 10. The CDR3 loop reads CASSLKRSNRGTDTQYF. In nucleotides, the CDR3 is TGTGCCAGCAGCTTAAAGCGTTCGAACAGGGGGACAGATACGCAGTATTTT. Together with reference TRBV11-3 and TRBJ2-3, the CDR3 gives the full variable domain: EAGVVQSPRYKIIEKKQPVAFWCNPISGHNTLYWYLQNLGQGPELLIRYENEEAVDDSQLPKDRFSAERLKGVDSTLKIQPAELGDSAVYLCASSLKRSNRGTDTQYFGPGTRLTVL.

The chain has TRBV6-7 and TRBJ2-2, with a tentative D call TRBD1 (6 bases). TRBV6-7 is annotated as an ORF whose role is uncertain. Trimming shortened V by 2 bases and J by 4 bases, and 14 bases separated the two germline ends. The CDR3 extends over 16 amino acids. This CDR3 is CASSYPRQASTGELFF. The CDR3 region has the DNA TGTGCCAGCAGTTACCCGAGACAGGCCTCCACCGGGGAGCTGTTTTTT.